These 24 T cell receptor beta chains were all obtained from the same sample, sequenced in a study of T cell changes during pregnancy in multiple sclerosis. Sequencing used immunoSEQ multiplex PCR; TCRdb keeps in-frame clones, though not all of them. Of 40,000 to 55,000 clones in the sample, almost 95% were seen once. The sequenced sample consisted of peripheral blood. The receptors originated from a female donor with multiple sclerosis, enrolled in a pregnancy study.

V is TRBV1 and J is TRBJ2-7; the D call of TRBD2 is as the table states it, not checked on the DNA. TRBV1 is listed as a pseudogene. The CDR3 is 20 residues long. The CDR3 region is CTSSRHPQGTSGRPSYEQYF. CDR3 DNA: TGCACCAGCAGCCGCCACCCTCAGGGGACTAGCGGGAGGCCCTCCTACGAGCAGTACTTC.

This clone occurred once. The rearrangement links TRBV5-6 to TRBJ2-1; D might be TRBD2 (5 bases). Germline CDR1 reads SGHDT; CDR2 reads YYEEEE. The CDR3 is made up of 15 amino acids. Trimming stripped 4 bases from V and 6 bases from J, with 17 bases between. Here the CDR3 DNA reads TGTGCCAGCAGCCTGCCGACGGCGGGCCGCAATGAGCAGTTCTTC. Protein: CASSLPTAGRNEQFF.

The chain links TRBV6-5 to TRBJ1-1; no definite D call. CDR1 MNHEY and CDR2 SVGAGI come from the germline V gene. This CDR3 is built from 13 residues. Here the CDR3 DNA reads TGTGCTACGCGGGGAGAGGGCAGAACTGAAGCTTTCTTT. It translates to CATRGEGRTEAFF.

The chain recombines TRBV7-2 with TRBJ1-2, with D uncertain. CDR1 SGHTA and CDR2 FQGNSA come from the germline V gene. The CDR3 consists of 16 residues. V lost 1 base and J lost 4, with 16 bases in between. CDR3 sequence (DNA): TGTGCCAGCAGCTTAGAAACCGGAAGCTCCTTCTATGGCTACACCTTC. Residues: CASSLETGSSFYGYTF.

This sequence joins TRBV11-2 and TRBJ1-5; D uncertain. Germline assignment: CDR1 SGHAT and CDR2 FQNNGV. The CDR3 covers 15 residues. Trimming left V 0 bases short and J 0 bases short, with 6 bases between. CDR3 DNA sequence: TGTGCCAGCAGCTTAGAAGGCAATAGCAATCAGCCCCAGCATTTT. Protein product: CASSLEGNSNQPQHF.

This sequence joins TRBV10-3 and TRBJ2-1, with 7 bases aligning to TRBD1. The CDR3 runs 11 residues. CDR1 and CDR2 (germline): ENHRY, SYGVKD. V trimming: 8 bases; J trimming: 10 bases; junction bases outside the gene matches: 5. CDR3 DNA: TGTGCCATCGGAGACAGGGTCGAGCAGTTCTTC. Its translation is CAIGDRVEQFF.

The gene calls are TRBV7-2 and TRBJ1-2; 8 bases map to TRBD1. V gave up 4 bases and J gave up 8 bases; unmatched junction bases: 9. The CDR3 has 14 amino acids. The germline CDR1 and CDR2 sequences are SGHTA and FQGNSA. For the CDR3, the DNA is TGTGCCAGCAGCTGGCGGACAGGGAACGACGGCTACACCTTC. Encoded protein: CASSWRTGNDGYTF.

V and J are TRBV28 and TRBJ2-1; 8 bases align to TRBD2. CDR1 MDHEN and CDR2 SYDVKM come from the germline V gene. CDR3 length: 15 amino acids. J was trimmed by 3 bases and V by 6 bases; bases with no gene match: 7. The CDR3 sequence: CASSSWSGGYNEQFF. The CDR3 DNA follows: TGTGCCAGCAGCTCATGGAGCGGGGGCTACAATGAGCAGTTCTTC.

V is TRBV2 and J is TRBJ2-1, with 9 bases fitting TRBD2. Germline values: CDR1 SNHLY, CDR2 FYNNEI. This CDR3 region has 16 residues. The junction had 7 bases not matched to a gene; V was cut back by 5 bases and J by 2 bases. In DNA, the CDR3 is TGTGCCAGCAGTCCCAGAGCGGGAGGCGCCTACAATGAGCAGTTCTTC. Translated: CASSPRAGGAYNEQFF. The entire variable domain, with the rest obtained from reference TRBV2 and TRBJ2-1, is as follows: EPEVTQTPSHQVTQMGQEVILRCVPISNHLYFYWYRQILGQKVEFLVSFYNNEISEKSEIFDDQFSVERPDGSNFTLKIRSTKLEDSAMYFCASSPRAGGAYNEQFFGPGTRLTVL.

This clone was observed a few times. Written as DNA, the CDR3 is TGTGCCAGCAGCAGGGGGGGCGGGAGGAACAATGAGCAGTTCTTC. It encodes CASSRGGGRNNEQFF. V and J are TRBV6-5 and TRBJ2-1; possible D gene TRBD2, 8 bases. With 6 bases removed from V and 5 bases from J, the gap between germline ends came to 17 bases. The CDR3 totals 15 residues. CDR1 is MNHEY and CDR2 is SVGAGI in the germline V gene.

The rearrangement links TRBV4-1 to TRBJ2-6, with D hard to call. V was cut by 1 base and J by 2 bases, with 6 bases left in between. Germline loops: CDR1 MGHRA, CDR2 YSYEKL. The CDR3 is made up of 15 amino acids. The CDR3 loop is CASSQAPPGANVLTF. The CDR3 DNA sequence: TGCGCCAGCAGCCAAGCCCCCCCTGGGGCCAACGTCCTGACTTTC.

The chain couples TRBV19 to TRBJ1-1; TRBD1 matches 7 bases. V lost 5 bases and J lost 3; bases outside the gene matches: 9. Germline values: CDR1 LNHDA, CDR2 SQIVND (reference sequence). The CDR3 covers 15 residues. CDR3: CASSPTGERYTEAFF. The CDR3 DNA reads TGTGCCAGTAGTCCTACAGGGGAGAGATACACTGAAGCTTTCTTT.

The chain has TRBV12-5 and TRBJ1-2; D might be TRBD1 (5 bases). The CDR3 is made up of 13 amino acids. V was clipped by 4 bases and J by 8 bases, with 14 bases between them. Germline CDR1 and CDR2: LGHNT and FRNRAP. The CDR3, as DNA: TGTGCTAGTGGTTCCCCCGGGGGGGACGGCTACACCTTC. Translating it yields CASGSPGGDGYTF. Looking up the rest from reference TRBV12-5 and TRBJ1-2 gives the full variable domain: DARVTQTPRHKVTEMGQEVTMRCQPILGHNTVFWYRQTMMQGLELLAYFRNRAPLDDSGMPKDRFSAEMPDATLATLKIQPSEPRDSAVYFCASGSPGGDGYTFGSGTRLTVV.

The chain employs TRBV6-1 and TRBJ1-2; tentatively, D is TRBD1 (6 bases). V was clipped by 6 bases and J by 4 bases, with 12 bases between them. This CDR3 spans 13 amino acids. The germline CDR1 and CDR2 sequences are MNHNS and SASEGT. The CDR3 protein is CASRETGSYGYTF. CDR3 sequence (DNA): TGTGCCAGCAGGGAGACAGGAAGCTATGGCTACACCTTC.

The rearrangement uses TRBV2 and TRBJ1-6; unclear D gene. The V and J ends lost 7 bases and 0 bases respectively, with 13 bases between them. The CDR3 covers 16 residues. From germline, CDR1 is SNHLY and CDR2 FYNNEI. The CDR3 DNA reads TGTGCCAGCACCAGAGACTTCAGCTCCTATAATTCACCCCTCCACTTT. Residues: CASTRDFSSYNSPLHF.

The J gene is TRBJ1-3, the V gene TRBV27, with D perhaps TRBD1 (5 bases). V lost 8 bases, J lost 0 bases, and 8 bases lay in between. The germline V gene encodes CDR1 MNHEY and CDR2 SMNVEV (reference sequence). The CDR3 length is 13 residues. Here the CDR3 reads CASGGSSGNTIYF. As DNA, the CDR3 is TGTGCCAGCGGGGGAAGCTCTGGAAACACCATATATTTT.

The chain joins TRBV5-4 to TRBJ2-5, with D perhaps given as TRBD1 or TRBD2 (5 bases each). V was pared by 4 bases and J by 3 bases, with 19 bases between. The CDR3 is 16 residues long. CDR1 SGHNT and CDR2 YYREEE come from the germline V gene (reference sequence). DNA of the CDR3: TGTGCCAGCAGCCTAGGTGGCGGGCTAGGGGAAGAGACCCAGTACTTC. This sequence encodes CASSLGGGLGEETQYF. Looking up the rest from reference TRBV5-4 and TRBJ2-5 gives the full variable domain: ETGVTQSPTHLIKTRGQQVTLRCSSQSGHNTVSWYQQALGQGPQFIFQYYREEENGRGNFPPRFSGLQFPNYSSELNVNALELDDSALYLCASSLGGGLGEETQYFGPGTRLLVL.

The chain employs TRBV7-2 and TRBJ2-7, with unresolved D. The V gene's germline CDR1 is SGHTA and CDR2 FQGNSA. V lost 1 base to trimming and J lost 12 bases, with 13 bases between them. The CDR3 length is 12 residues. The CDR3 is CASSLDLGYPYF. CDR3 bases: TGTGCCAGCAGCTTAGACCTGGGTTATCCGTACTTC.

The genes are TRBV13 and TRBJ2-1; 9 nucleotides align to TRBD2. Germline-derived CDR1 and CDR2 are PRHDT and FYEKMQ (reference sequence). Losses at the gene ends were 5 bases for V and 4 bases for J; bases not matched to a gene: 0. This CDR3 is built from 13 residues. The CDR3 nucleotides read TGTGCCAGCAGCCTAGCGGGGTACAATGAGCAGTTCTTC. Translated, it gives CASSLAGYNEQFF.

This clone was seen a single time. The rearrangement uses TRBV19 and TRBJ1-2, with D perhaps matching TRBD1 (6 bases). Trimming left V 5 bases short and J 5 bases short, with 21 bases between. Germline CDR1 is LNHDA and CDR2 is SQIVND (reference sequence). This CDR3 region has 16 residues. The DNA of the CDR3 is TGTGCCAGTAGTGTCCGAGGGCAGGGGCTGAAGTATGGCTACACCTTC. Its protein product is CASSVRGQGLKYGYTF.

V is TRBV11-3 and J is TRBJ2-1; D ambiguous. The length of the CDR3 is 14 residues. Per the germline V gene, CDR1 is SGHNT and CDR2 is YENEEA. V was trimmed by 1 base and J by 2 bases, leaving 6 bases between them. This chain's CDR3 is CASSLANTYNEQFF. For the CDR3, the DNA is TGTGCCAGCAGCTTAGCTAACACCTACAATGAGCAGTTCTTC.

The J gene is TRBJ2-7, the V gene TRBV13; TRBD2 might be the D (6 bases). Trimming removed 3 bases from V and 2 bases from J, with 11 bases in between. Germline values: CDR1 PRHDT, CDR2 FYEKMQ (reference sequence). This CDR3 comprises 14 residues. The CDR3 protein is CASSFLASTYEQYF. CDR3 sequence (DNA): TGTGCCAGCAGCTTTCTAGCGAGTACCTACGAGCAGTACTTC.

The chain links TRBV5-4 to TRBJ2-6, with 16 bases matching TRBD2. The CDR3 runs 19 residues. Germline V gene lookup returns CDR1 SGHNT and CDR2 YYREEE (reference sequence). Losses at the gene ends were 4 bases for V and 3 bases for J; bases not matched to a gene: 7. CDR3 in amino acids: CASSKGLAGGPGGANVLTF. DNA for the CDR3: TGTGCCAGCAGCAAGGGACTAGCGGGAGGGCCTGGTGGGGCCAACGTCCTGACTTTC.

The gene calls are TRBV4-2 and TRBJ1-2; D gene uncertain. V lost 5 bases, J lost 2 bases, and 6 bases lay in between. The CDR3 is 12 residues long. CDR1 and CDR2 (germline): LGHNA, YNFKEQ. CDR3 nucleotides: TGTGCCAGCAGCGCACAAAACTATGGCTACACCTTC. Protein: CASSAQNYGYTF.